These 27 T cell receptor beta chains originate from one sample sequenced in a study of neoadjuvant anti-PD-1 for oral cavity cancer. Only in-frame clones appear in the TCRdb table, and some are missing; sequencing was by immunoSEQ multiplex PCR. The repertoire holds about 14,000 clones, with about two thirds as singletons. Time point of the sample: after neoadjuvant nivolumab, at surgical resection. This specimen consisted of PBMCs, obtained after nivolumab (anti-PD-1) treatment. These receptors were taken from a person between 40 and 79 years old with oral cavity squamous cell carcinoma.

The chain recombines TRBV5-1 with TRBJ2-7; D is perhaps TRBD1 (5 bases). Germline CDR1 and CDR2: SGHRS and YFSETQ. The ends were cut back, 4 bases at V and 0 bases at J, with 17 bases in the middle. This CDR3 has 16 amino acids. The CDR3 DNA reads as TGCGCCAGCAGCGACTCTGACAGTATTAACTCCTACGAGCAGTACTTC. As protein: CASSDSDSINSYEQYF.

V and J are TRBV6-5 and TRBJ2-5; TRBD2 matches at 7 bases. This CDR3 is 16 amino acids long. CDR1 and CDR2 (germline): MNHEY, SVGAGI. Trimming at V came to 2 bases and at J to 9 bases, leaving 15 bases not matched to a gene. The chain's CDR3 is CASSYPEPGGSWPQYF. Written as DNA, the CDR3 is TGTGCCAGCAGTTACCCAGAGCCGGGCGGGAGTTGGCCCCAGTACTTC.

The V call is TRBV7-9, the J call TRBJ2-7; no firm D call. Germline assignment: CDR1 SEHNR and CDR2 FQNEAQ (reference sequence). The CDR3 length is 10 residues. V lost 9 bases to trimming and J lost 2 bases, with 5 bases between them. DNA of the CDR3: TGTGCCAGTGGGACCTACGAGCAGTACTTC. It specifies CASGTYEQYF.

The chain has TRBV19 and TRBJ2-2, with a possible D match to TRBD2 (8 bases). The CDR3 spans 14 residues. Germline CDR1 reads LNHDA; CDR2 reads SQIVND (reference sequence). Trimming shortened V by 9 bases and J by 3 bases, and 14 bases separated the two germline ends. CDR3 bases: TGTGCCAGCCGGGAGGGGGCGCACACCGGGGAGCTGTTTTTT. This sequence encodes CASREGAHTGELFF.

CDR3 in DNA: TGCGCCAGCAGACCCGGGACAGGAGTCACCGGGGAGCTGTTTTTT. Translation gives CASRPGTGVTGELFF. J is TRBJ2-2 and V is TRBV5-1; TRBD1 matches at 8 bases. CDR1 and CDR2 (germline): SGHRS, YFSETQ. This CDR3 comprises 15 residues. V lost 5 bases and J lost 4; bases outside the gene matches: 7.

The chain combines TRBV4-2 with TRBJ2-5; 12 nucleotides match TRBD2. The germline V gene has CDR1 LGHNA and CDR2 YNFKEQ. This CDR3 is built from 16 residues. V was clipped by 0 bases and J by 5 bases; unmatched bases: 4. The CDR3 sequence is CASSQEASGRAETQYF. The CDR3, as DNA: TGTGCCAGCAGCCAAGAAGCTAGCGGGAGGGCGGAGACCCAGTACTTC.

The V and J genes are TRBV30 and TRBJ1-5, with D perhaps matching TRBD1 (6 bases). CDR1 is GTSNPN and CDR2 is SVGIG in the germline V gene (reference sequence). V lost 1 base and J lost 6, with 16 bases in between. CDR3 length equals 15 residues. This chain's CDR3 is CAWSGGAGVGQPQHF. The CDR3 DNA reads TGTGCCTGGAGTGGGGGGGCAGGGGTCGGTCAGCCCCAGCATTTT.

The chain combines TRBV19 with TRBJ2-7, with TRBD2 identical over 8 bases. Germline V gene sequence: CDR1 LNHDA, CDR2 SQIVND (reference sequence). The CDR3 runs 17 residues. Trimming removed 4 bases from V and 4 bases from J; junction bases left unmatched: 15. The CDR3 nucleotides read TGTGCCAGTAGTACAGGTAGAGCGGGAGCCAATATATACGAGCAGTACTTC. Protein: CASSTGRAGANIYEQYF.

The V and J genes are TRBV7-6 and TRBJ2-7, with TRBD1 as a possible D gene (6 bases). This CDR3 is 15 amino acids long. Germline V gene data show CDR1 as SGHVS and CDR2 as FNYEAQ. Trimming pared 5 bases from V and 0 bases from J, leaving 14 bases between. Written as DNA, the CDR3 is TGTGCCAGCAGCCTAGGACAGTCGCCCTCCTACGAGCAGTACTTC. This translates into CASSLGQSPSYEQYF.

The chain carries TRBV27 and TRBJ2-7; TRBD1 matches at 7 bases. From germline, CDR1 is MNHEY and CDR2 SMNVEV (reference sequence). The CDR3 totals 12 residues. Trimming cost V 5 bases and J 7 bases; bases outside gene matches: 5. CDR3 sequence: CASSTLRGEQYF. DNA of the CDR3: TGTGCCAGCAGTACCCTCAGGGGGGAGCAGTACTTC.

The sample holds a few counts of this clone. J is TRBJ2-3 and V is TRBV6-5, with unresolved D. The germline V gene encodes CDR1 MNHEY and CDR2 SVGAGI. The V gene lost 1 base and the J gene lost 6 bases, with 8 bases spanning the gap. The CDR3 is 13 residues long. The CDR3 loop is CASSYLTADTQYF. The CDR3 nucleotides read TGTGCCAGCAGTTACTTGACGGCGGATACGCAGTATTTT.

The CDR3 is CASSHRASMSNTEAFF. CDR3 DNA: TGTGCCAGCAGCCACAGGGCCTCAATGTCGAACACTGAAGCTTTCTTT. The V and J genes are TRBV11-3 and TRBJ1-1; maybe TRBD1 (6 bases). CDR3 size: 16 residues. Germline assignment: CDR1 SGHNT and CDR2 YENEEA. Trimming took 5 bases from V and 1 from J, leaving 17 bases between them.

This clone was recorded a few times. The J gene is TRBJ1-2, the V gene TRBV6-1, with a possible D match to TRBD1 (6 bases). The germline CDR1 and CDR2 sequences are MNHNS and SASEGT. Trimming removed 5 bases from V and 5 bases from J, with 12 bases in between. This CDR3 has 13 amino acids. The CDR3 DNA reads TGTGCCAGCAGTCCCGGGACAACTTATGGCTACACCTTC. The encoded protein is CASSPGTTYGYTF.

The gene calls are TRBV7-8 and TRBJ1-2; D is possibly TRBD1 (5 bases). The length of the CDR3 is 12 residues. The ends were cut back, 2 bases at V and 8 bases at J, with 9 bases in the middle. CDR1 and CDR2 (germline): SGHVS, FQNEAQ. CDR3 sequence: CASSLSGTGYTF. CDR3 sequence (DNA): TGTGCCAGCAGCTTAAGTGGGACGGGCTACACCTTC.

The V gene is TRBV13, the J gene TRBJ2-3; 8 bases match TRBD2. Germline V gene data show CDR1 as PRHDT and CDR2 as FYEKMQ (reference sequence). This CDR3 has 14 amino acids. Trimming cost V 4 bases and J 1 base; bases outside gene matches: 1. The CDR3 DNA follows: TGTGCCAGCAGCTCGACTAGCGGCACAGATACGCAGTATTTT. Protein sequence: CASSSTSGTDTQYF.

This clone was counted a single time. The V call is TRBV6-1, the J call TRBJ1-1; D unclear. Trimming shortened V by 3 bases and J by 7 bases, and 6 bases separated the two germline ends. The CDR3 loop spans 11 amino acids. Germline lookup yields CDR1 MNHNS and CDR2 SASEGT. The CDR3 reads CASSDRGEAFF. In DNA form, the CDR3 reads TGTGCCAGCAGTGACCGGGGTGAAGCTTTCTTT.

V is TRBV30 and J is TRBJ1-1; D is perhaps TRBD1 (5 bases). Germline V gene data show CDR1 as GTSNPN and CDR2 as SVGIG (reference sequence). The CDR3 covers 13 residues. V lost 5 bases to trimming and J lost 5 bases, with 15 bases between them. The CDR3 reads CAWVAPWGTEAFF. As DNA, the CDR3 is TGTGCCTGGGTGGCCCCGTGGGGGACTGAAGCTTTCTTT. Based on the CDR3 plus reference TRBV30 and TRBJ1-1, the full variable domain is SQTIHQWPATLVQPVGSPLSLECTVEGTSNPNLYWYRQAAGRGLQLLFYSVGIGQISSEVPQNLSASRPQDRQFILSSKKLLLSDSGFYLCAWVAPWGTEAFFGQGTRLTVV.

This clone turned up a few times. The chain carries TRBV6-1 and TRBJ1-2; D remains ambiguous. Trimming removed 6 bases at V and 2 bases at J, with 10 bases between. The CDR3 contains 13 residues. Germline lookup yields CDR1 MNHNS and CDR2 SASEGT. CDR3 DNA sequence: TGTGCCAGCAGGCAAGGATTAAACTATGGCTACACCTTC. This sequence encodes CASRQGLNYGYTF.

The gene calls are TRBV5-4 and TRBJ1-1; D not certain. Germline V gene lookup returns CDR1 SGHNT and CDR2 YYREEE (reference sequence). Trimming shortened V by 2 bases and J by 0 bases, and 11 bases separated the two germline ends. CDR3 length equals 15 residues. CDR3 sequence reads: CASSFDLSMNTEAFF. The CDR3 coding sequence is TGTGCCAGCAGCTTCGATCTCAGCATGAACACTGAAGCTTTCTTT.

Only a few counts were recorded for this clone. The chain uses TRBV28 and TRBJ1-2, with D possibly being TRBD1 (5 bases). The germline gives CDR1 MDHEN, CDR2 SYDVKM. V dropped 5 bases and J dropped 1 base, with 5 bases sitting between them. The CDR3 consists of 12 residues. CDR3 region: CASSRGNYGYTF. DNA of the CDR3: TGTGCCAGCAGTAGGGGTAACTATGGCTACACCTTC.

This clone was detected a few times. J is TRBJ2-7 and V is TRBV5-4, with TRBD2 matching 14 bases. The CDR3 has 14 residues. CDR1 is SGHNT and CDR2 is YYREEE in the germline V gene (reference sequence). V trimming: 4 bases; J trimming: 7 bases; junction bases outside the gene matches: 4. The CDR3 loop reads CASSLGLAGVEQYF. For the CDR3, the DNA is TGTGCCAGCAGCCTGGGACTAGCGGGAGTTGAGCAGTACTTC.

This rearrangement joins TRBV6-5 to TRBJ1-1, with D perhaps matching TRBD1 (6 bases). The germline V gene has CDR1 MNHEY and CDR2 SVGAGI. The CDR3 is made up of 14 amino acids. Trimming removed 6 bases at V and 5 bases at J, with 16 bases between. This CDR3 is CASSYHREGTEAFF. Here the CDR3 DNA reads TGTGCCAGCAGCTACCACAGGGAGGGGACTGAAGCTTTCTTT.

The chain couples TRBV27 to TRBJ1-5; no reliable D call. This CDR3 comprises 13 residues. Germline CDR1 is MNHEY and CDR2 is SMNVEV (reference sequence). Trimming pared 6 bases from V and 6 bases from J, leaving 12 bases between. CDR3 region: CASSEIWSQPQHF. CDR3 nucleotide sequence: TGTGCCAGCAGCGAGATTTGGAGTCAGCCCCAGCATTTT.

This chain joins TRBV19 and TRBJ1-5; D may be TRBD1 (6 bases). Per germline, CDR1 LNHDA and CDR2 SQIVND (reference sequence). V shed 8 bases and J shed 0 bases, with 14 bases lying between them. The CDR3 sequence is 15 residues long. CDR3 nucleotide sequence: TGTGCCAGTCCCACCTGGGGGCATAGCAATCAGCCCCAGCATTTT. Translation gives CASPTWGHSNQPQHF.

CDR3 nucleotides: TGTGCCAGTAGTACCACAGGGTATCAGCCCCAGCATTTT. It codes for CASSTTGYQPQHF. This chain joins TRBV19 and TRBJ1-5; D possibly corresponds to TRBD1 (6 bases). This CDR3 has 13 amino acids. Germline V gene sequence: CDR1 LNHDA, CDR2 SQIVND (reference sequence). V lost 4 bases, J lost 5 bases, and 9 bases lay in between.

This rearrangement joins TRBV19 to TRBJ2-1; the match to TRBD2 covers 7 bases. CDR1 LNHDA and CDR2 SQIVND come from the germline V gene (reference sequence). V dropped 6 bases and J dropped 0; count of bases not matched to a gene: 2. This CDR3 spans 14 amino acids. The CDR3 DNA follows: TGTGCCAGTAGAGAGCGGGACTCCTACAATGAGCAGTTCTTC. It translates to CASRERDSYNEQFF.

The chain has TRBV5-6 and TRBJ2-3; 11 nucleotides align to TRBD1. This CDR3 has 15 residues. The V segment lost 0 bases and the J segment 6 bases; nucleotides outside the gene matches: 3. Germline V gene sequence: CDR1 SGHDT, CDR2 YYEEEE. The CDR3, as DNA: TGTGCCAGCAGCTTGGTGGGACAGGGGGTGGATACGCAGTATTTT. Amino acids: CASSLVGQGVDTQYF.